The 22 T cell receptor beta chains below all came from one sample that was sequenced in a study of blood T cell repertoires in COVID-19. TCRdb's copy holds only in-frame clones and misses some; the assay was immunoSEQ multiplex PCR. The sample lists fewer than 70,000 clones, less than 90% occurring once. Sequences were obtained from peripheral blood. These receptors came from a woman in her seventies with active COVID-19.

V gene TRBV10-1 combines with J gene TRBJ2-1; TRBD2 matches 10 bases. CDR1 is WNHNN and CDR2 is SYGVQD in the germline V gene (reference sequence). The CDR3 is 16 residues long. After removal of 4 bases from V and 1 base from J, the junction contained 4 bases not matched to a gene. The DNA for the CDR3 is TGCGCCAGCAGTGGCCTAGCGGGAGAGTCCTACAATGAGCAGTTCTTC. Translation: CASSGLAGESYNEQFF.

This clone turned up a few times. J is TRBJ2-7 and V is TRBV20-1, with D possibly being TRBD1 (5 bases). Germline CDR1 is DFQATT and CDR2 is SNEGSKA (reference sequence). The CDR3 sequence is 11 residues long. V was shortened by 6 bases and J by 4 bases, with 10 bases between the two germline ends. CDR3 sequence: CSAEQEYEQYF. The CDR3 DNA is TGCAGTGCAGAACAGGAATACGAGCAGTACTTC.

The gene calls are TRBV5-1 and TRBJ1-3, with 10 bases identical to TRBD1. CDR3 length: 16 amino acids. Trimming removed 4 bases from V and 0 bases from J; junction bases left unmatched: 4. Germline CDR1 SGHRS, CDR2 YFSETQ. As DNA, the CDR3 is TGCGCCAGCAGCCCCGGGACAGGGGACTCTGGAAACACCATATATTTT. Translating it yields CASSPGTGDSGNTIYF.

The chain joins TRBV5-1 to TRBJ1-3; no firm D call. The V gene's germline CDR1 is SGHRS and CDR2 YFSETQ. This CDR3 region has 15 residues. The germline V and J ends were trimmed by 4 bases and 4 bases, with 15 bases remaining between them. In DNA, the CDR3 is TGCGCCAGCAGCCCCAACCAACGGGTGGGAAACACCATATATTTT. Its translation is CASSPNQRVGNTIYF.

The chain recombines TRBV19 with TRBJ1-5, with TRBD1 matching 10 bases. This CDR3 region has 17 residues. J lost 7 bases, V lost 5 bases, and 14 bases had no gene match. Germline values: CDR1 LNHDA, CDR2 SQIVND (reference sequence). The chain's CDR3 is CASSPTTRQGAWQPQHF. The CDR3 coding sequence is TGTGCCAGTAGTCCAACGACCCGACAGGGGGCTTGGCAGCCCCAGCATTTT.

The chain joins TRBV18 to TRBJ1-4; 9 bases are shared with TRBD1. CDR1 and CDR2 (germline): KGHSH, LQKENI. The CDR3 contains 17 residues. With V trimmed by 3 bases and J by 10 bases, 15 bases remained unmatched. The CDR3 spells CASSPRQGGGSDVKLFF. As DNA, the CDR3 is TGTGCCAGCTCACCCCGACAGGGGGGGGGTTCAGATGTAAAACTGTTTTTT. Full variable domain (remainder filled in from reference TRBV18 and TRBJ1-4): NAGVMQNPRHLVRRRGQEARLRCSPMKGHSHVYWYRQLPEEGLKFMVYLQKENIIDESGMPKERFSAEFPKEGPSILRIQQVVRGDSAAYFCASSPRQGGGSDVKLFFGSGTQLSVL.

V gene TRBV10-3 combines with J gene TRBJ2-7, with unresolved D. The germline V gene encodes CDR1 ENHRY and CDR2 SYGVKD. Trimming stripped 7 bases from V and 1 base from J, with 8 bases between. The length of the CDR3 is 12 residues. The CDR3 sequence is CAITPNSYEQYF. In DNA, the CDR3 is TGTGCCATCACACCTAATTCCTACGAGCAGTACTTC.

The chain links TRBV19 to TRBJ1-1; 7 bases fit TRBD1. V lost 6 bases and J lost 6; bases outside the gene matches: 19. Germline lookup yields CDR1 LNHDA and CDR2 SQIVND (reference sequence). The CDR3 has 17 residues. CDR3 region: CASSPTGGAGGLAEAFF. The CDR3 DNA reads as TGTGCCAGTAGCCCCACCGGCGGGGCAGGGGGGCTTGCTGAAGCTTTCTTT.

The V gene is TRBV28, the J gene TRBJ1-3; TRBD1 is a possible D gene (6 bases). CDR1 and CDR2 (germline): MDHEN, SYDVKM. V lost 7 bases to trimming and J lost 4 bases, with 23 bases between them. The CDR3 contains 17 residues. The CDR3 region has the DNA TGTGCCAGCAACCCCGTACAGGGCTCTTTCTCCGGAAACACCATATATTTT. As protein: CASNPVQGSFSGNTIYF.

The chain carries TRBV6-1 and TRBJ2-7; possibly TRBD2 for D (5 bases). CDR1 is MNHNS, CDR2 SASEGT, per germline. The V gene lost 0 bases and the J gene lost 3 bases, with 12 bases spanning the gap. This CDR3 has 15 residues. In DNA, the CDR3 is TGTGCCAGCAGTGAAGCTCGGGCCCGGGACTACGAGCAGTACTTC. Translation gives CASSEARARDYEQYF.

The chain uses TRBV3-1 (or the pseudogene TRBV3-2) and TRBJ2-1, with a possible D match to TRBD1 (5 bases). Germline CDR1 is LGHDT and CDR2 is YNNKEL (reference sequence). The CDR3 spans 16 residues. V lost 4 bases, J lost 4 bases, and 17 bases lay in between. The CDR3 nucleotides read TGTGCCAGCAGCCGCCGTGGGGCTAGTCTGTACAATGAGCAGTTCTTC. Translated, it gives CASSRRGASLYNEQFF.

The rearrangement uses TRBV30 and TRBJ2-7, with 11 bases fitting TRBD2. The V segment lost 2 bases and the J segment 5 bases; nucleotides outside the gene matches: 8. From germline, CDR1 is GTSNPN and CDR2 SVGIG (reference sequence). This CDR3 is 15 amino acids long. The CDR3 region is CAWSIAGGPEDEQYF. The CDR3 DNA is TGTGCCTGGAGTATAGCGGGAGGGCCTGAGGACGAGCAGTACTTC.

The chain is built from TRBV7-9 and TRBJ2-1; 11 nucleotides agree with TRBD2. Per germline, CDR1 SEHNR and CDR2 FQNEAQ (reference sequence). The CDR3 runs to 17 residues. The V and J ends lost 1 base and 8 bases, in that order; junction bases with no gene match: 10. The CDR3 here is CASSLGELAGGVDEQFF. CDR3 DNA: TGTGCCAGCAGCTTAGGGGAGCTAGCGGGAGGTGTGGATGAGCAGTTCTTC.

The rearrangement joins TRBV2 to TRBJ2-3, with 10 bases aligning to TRBD2. Unmatched junction bases numbered 1, after V lost 5 bases and J lost 2 bases. The CDR3 has 14 amino acids. From germline, CDR1 is SNHLY and CDR2 FYNNEI. DNA of the CDR3: TGTGCCAGCAGTCTAGCGGGGGCCACAGATACGCAGTATTTT. Encoded protein: CASSLAGATDTQYF.

This clone has just one count. CDR3 in amino acids: CASSLGGAQETQYF. In DNA, the CDR3 is TGTGCCAGCAGCCTAGGAGGGGCCCAAGAGACCCAGTACTTC. The chain recombines TRBV5-8 with TRBJ2-5, with D maybe TRBD2 (6 bases). The V end lost 4 bases, the J end lost 1 base, and 11 bases lay between the germline ends. The CDR3 sequence is 14 residues long. Germline V gives CDR1 SGHTS, CDR2 YDEGEE.

The chain combines TRBV19 with TRBJ1-1; tentative D call: TRBD1 (5 bases). There are 15 residues in the CDR3. Germline CDR1 and CDR2: LNHDA and SQIVND (reference sequence). Between the trimmed V and J ends, which lost 1 base and 3 bases, there was a span of 12 bases. The CDR3 coding sequence is TGTGCCAGTAGTATAGTGGCCGAAGGGGACACTGAAGCTTTCTTT. Protein sequence: CASSIVAEGDTEAFF.

The CDR3 nucleotides read TGTGCCAGCAGTACCTCCGGGGGATACAATGAGCAGTTCTTC. It codes for CASSTSGGYNEQFF. V is TRBV28 and J is TRBJ2-1, with TRBD2 as a possible D gene (6 bases). Germline values: CDR1 MDHEN, CDR2 SYDVKM. Deletions cut 5 bases from V and 4 bases from J, with 12 bases between. This CDR3 comprises 14 residues.

V and J are TRBV6-6 and TRBJ2-7; a weak D match, TRBD1 (6 bases). Trimming took off 2 bases at V and 5 bases at J, with 13 bases between the two ends. The CDR3 is 14 residues long. Per the germline V gene, CDR1 is MNHNY and CDR2 is SVGAGI (reference sequence). CDR3 amino acids: CASSYQQGSHEQYF. CDR3 DNA sequence: TGTGCCAGCAGTTACCAACAGGGTTCCCACGAGCAGTACTTC.

The chain has TRBV30 and TRBJ1-6; D is unresolved. Trimming left V 1 base short and J 12 bases short, with 7 bases between. The V gene's germline CDR1 is GTSNPN and CDR2 SVGIG (reference sequence). The CDR3 consists of 11 residues. CDR3 DNA: TGTGCCTGGAGTGGGGAGGGACCCCTCCACTTT. Its protein is CAWSGEGPLHF. Using reference TRBV30 and TRBJ1-6 for the parts outside the CDR3, the full variable domain is SQTIHQWPATLVQPVGSPLSLECTVEGTSNPNLYWYRQAAGRGLQLLFYSVGIGQISSEVPQNLSASRPQDRQFILSSKKLLLSDSGFYLCAWSGEGPLHFGNGTRLTVT.

The chain links TRBV25-1 to TRBJ1-1, with TRBD1 as a possible D gene (6 bases). The V end was cut by 3 bases, the J end by 0 bases, with 11 bases between. The CDR3 contains 15 residues. Germline loops: CDR1 MGHDK, CDR2 SYGVNS. The CDR3 loop reads CASSEEQGMNTEAFF. CDR3 nucleotides: TGTGCCAGCAGTGAGGAACAGGGTATGAACACTGAAGCTTTCTTT.

V and J are TRBV2 and TRBJ2-3, with 12 positions matching TRBD2. Germline CDR1 and CDR2: SNHLY and FYNNEI. The CDR3 consists of 16 residues. J was trimmed by 4 bases and V by 6 bases; bases with no gene match: 8. Here the CDR3 reads CASSADPSGRADTQYF. In nucleotides, the CDR3 is TGTGCCAGCAGCGCCGACCCTAGCGGGAGGGCAGATACGCAGTATTTT.

Only one count was recorded for this clone. The genes are TRBV25-1 and TRBJ2-7; 13 nucleotides agree with TRBD2. V lost 2 bases and J lost 2; bases outside the gene matches: 3. The germline CDR1 and CDR2 sequences are MGHDK and SYGVNS. The CDR3 contains 16 residues. CDR3 in DNA: TGTGCCAGCAGTGAAGGGACTAGCGGGGCACCCTACGAGCAGTACTTC. It translates to CASSEGTSGAPYEQYF.